This is a list of T cell receptor beta chains from one sample in a study of T cell responses to AZD1222 COVID-19 vaccine. Clones were read by immunoSEQ multiplex PCR, and TCRdb kept only the in-frame ones, dropping some. The table lists 80,000 to 95,000 clones, about nine tenths of them singletons, with 6.9% in the top ten. This specimen consisted of peripheral blood, obtained 28 days after the second AZD1222 dose. The receptors here all came from an adult who received the AZD1222 COVID-19 vaccine. The CDR3 runs from the conserved cysteine through the conserved F or W. The D gene is left open where the match is weak. Clone size is not always given. Where it is, it says once, few, many or a class for expanded clones.

J: TRBJ2-2; D: TRBD1; V: TRBV2; size: NA; CDR3: CASSRLQGTGELFF; DNA: TGTGCCAGCAGTCGGCTACAGGGGACCGGGGAGCTGTTTTTT
J: TRBJ1-2; D: NA; V: TRBV24-1; size: NA; CDR3: CATSMTNYGYTF; DNA: TGTGCCACCAGTATGACTAACTATGGCTACACCTTC
J: TRBJ1-5; D: NA; V: TRBV4-3; size: NA; CDR3: CASSQDRTGSGQPQHF; DNA: TGCGCCAGCAGCCAAGATCGGACCGGCAGCGGTCAGCCCCAGCATTTT
J: TRBJ2-7; D: TRBD1; V: TRBV15; size: NA; CDR3: CATSRDRVGYEQYF; DNA: TGTGCCACCAGTAGGGACAGGGTGGGCTACGAGCAGTACTTC
J: TRBJ2-2; D: NA; V: TRBV6-2/TRBV6-3; size: medium-sized; CDR3: CASSRDYTGELFF; DNA: TGTGCCAGCAGCCGGGACTACACCGGGGAGCTGTTTTTT
J: TRBJ1-5; D: NA; V: TRBV24-1; size: NA; CDR3: CATSDQSGYNQPQHF; DNA: TGTGCCACCAGTGATCAGTCAGGGTACAATCAGCCCCAGCATTTT
J: TRBJ2-7; D: NA; V: TRBV14; size: few; CDR3: CASSQRGTPSYEQYF; DNA: TGTGCCAGCAGCCAAAGGGGTACCCCCTCCTACGAGCAGTACTTC
J: TRBJ2-7; D: TRBD1; V: TRBV2; size: NA; CDR3: CASSTGTGFYEQYF; DNA: TGTGCCAGCAGTACCGGGACAGGGTTCTACGAGCAGTACTTC
J: TRBJ2-1; D: TRBD2; V: TRBV7-9; size: NA; CDR3: CASSLRLAGVNEQFF; DNA: TGTGCCAGCAGCTTGCGGCTAGCGGGAGTCAATGAGCAGTTCTTC
J: TRBJ2-1; D: NA; V: TRBV5-1; size: once; CDR3: CASSHDFTQFNEQFF; DNA: TGCGCCAGCAGCCACGACTTTACCCAATTCAATGAGCAGTTCTTC
J: TRBJ2-7; D: NA; V: TRBV27; size: NA; CDR3: CASSLGLSYEQYF; DNA: TGTGCCAGCAGTTTAGGCCTATCCTACGAGCAGTACTTC
J: TRBJ1-2; D: TRBD1; V: TRBV12-5; size: NA; CDR3: CASGLVLQGPQGYTF; DNA: TGTGCTAGTGGTTTGGTATTACAGGGGCCTCAAGGCTACACCTTC
J: TRBJ1-1; D: NA; V: TRBV5-8; size: NA; CDR3: CASSRRGTFF; DNA: TGTGCCAGCAGCCGCAGGGGAACTTTCTTT
J: TRBJ1-5; D: NA; V: TRBV6-5; size: NA; CDR3: CASSRGAEWPQHF; DNA: TGTGCCAGCAGCCGGGGGGCGGAATGGCCCCAGCATTTT
J: TRBJ1-1; D: NA; V: TRBV4-1; size: once; CDR3: CASSHYTEAFF; DNA: TGCGCCAGCAGCCATTACACTGAAGCTTTCTTT
J: TRBJ2-3; D: TRBD2; V: TRBV28; size: NA; CDR3: CASSPIPTSGSADTQYF; DNA: TGTGCCAGCAGTCCTATCCCCACTAGCGGGAGTGCAGATACGCAGTATTTT
J: TRBJ2-2; D: TRBD2; V: TRBV6-5; size: once; CDR3: CASSGLAGAAGELFF; DNA: TGTGCCAGCAGCGGACTAGCGGGAGCGGCCGGGGAGCTGTTTTTT
J: TRBJ2-3; D: TRBD2; V: TRBV6-2/TRBV6-3; size: NA; CDR3: CASSSRLTSGTDTQYF; DNA: TGTGCCAGCAGTTCCCGCCTGACTAGCGGAACAGATACGCAGTATTTT
J: TRBJ2-7; D: NA; V: TRBV19; size: NA; CDR3: CASSTGLEQYF; DNA: TGTGCCAGTAGTACTGGACTCGAGCAGTACTTC
J: TRBJ2-7; D: TRBD1; V: TRBV20-1; size: NA; CDR3: CSVSQGSEQYF; DNA: TGCAGTGTTTCACAGGGGAGCGAGCAGTACTTC
J: TRBJ2-2; D: NA; V: TRBV19; size: NA; CDR3: CASSISKAAGELFF; DNA: TGTGCCAGTAGTATAAGCAAGGCCGCCGGGGAGCTGTTTTTT
J: TRBJ2-7; D: NA; V: TRBV29-1; size: NA; CDR3: CSVVRGTGNEQYF; DNA: TGCAGCGTTGTGAGAGGGACGGGGAACGAGCAGTACTTC
J: TRBJ1-2; D: NA; V: TRBV4-2; size: NA; CDR3: CASSQDWGENYGYTF; DNA: TGTGCCAGCAGCCAAGATTGGGGGGAAAACTATGGCTACACCTTC
J: TRBJ2-7; D: NA; V: TRBV5-5; size: NA; CDR3: CASSLVPGSSDEQYF; DNA: TGTGCCAGCAGCTTGGTCCCAGGGTCAAGCGACGAGCAGTACTTC
J: TRBJ1-5; D: NA; V: TRBV10-2; size: NA; CDR3: CASSERGRANQPQHF; DNA: TGCGCCAGCAGTGAGCGGGGCAGGGCCAATCAGCCCCAGCATTTT
J: TRBJ2-1; D: NA; V: TRBV11-2; size: NA; CDR3: CASSLGGGSYNEQFF; DNA: TGTGCCAGCAGCTTAGGAGGGGGCTCCTACAATGAGCAGTTCTTC
J: TRBJ2-7; D: TRBD2; V: TRBV19; size: NA; CDR3: CASRGAGAGYEQYF; DNA: TGTGCCAGTAGGGGAGCGGGAGCCGGCTACGAGCAGTACTTC
J: TRBJ2-7; D: NA; V: TRBV30; size: NA; CDR3: CAWSVRGARTYEQYF; DNA: TGTGCCTGGAGTGTTCGGGGGGCCAGAACCTACGAGCAGTACTTC
J: TRBJ2-4; D: NA; V: TRBV11-2; size: once; CDR3: CASSSLVGRNIQYF; DNA: TGTGCCAGCAGCTCCCTGGTGGGGAGGAACATTCAGTACTTC
J: TRBJ2-1; D: NA; V: TRBV6-2/TRBV6-3; size: NA; CDR3: CASSPGFRGRLPNEQFF; DNA: TGTGCCAGCAGCCCTGGATTCCGTGGGCGTCTTCCCAATGAGCAGTTCTTC
J: TRBJ2-7; D: NA; V: TRBV7-7; size: NA; CDR3: CASSFFRGQKKYEQYF; DNA: TGTGCCAGCAGCTTCTTCCGAGGACAGAAAAAATACGAGCAGTACTTC
J: TRBJ2-3; D: NA; V: TRBV12-3/TRBV12-4; size: few; CDR3: CASRGSGTDTQYF; DNA: TGTGCCAGCAGGGGAAGTGGTACAGATACGCAGTATTTT
J: TRBJ2-7; D: NA; V: TRBV2; size: once; CDR3: CASSELGGGSYEQYF; DNA: TGTGCCAGCAGTGAACTCGGCGGCGGATCCTACGAGCAGTACTTC
J: TRBJ1-5; D: NA; V: TRBV19; size: NA; CDR3: CASSNSVGNQPQHF; DNA: TGTGCCAGTAGTAACTCCGTAGGCAATCAGCCCCAGCATTTT
J: TRBJ2-1; D: NA; V: TRBV28; size: NA; CDR3: CASSAEAGNYNEQFF; DNA: TGTGCCAGCAGTGCAGAGGCAGGGAATTACAATGAGCAGTTCTTC
J: TRBJ1-5; D: NA; V: TRBV6-4; size: NA; CDR3: CASSESSNQPQHF; DNA: TGTGCCAGCAGTGAAAGTAGCAATCAGCCCCAGCATTTT
J: TRBJ1-1; D: NA; V: TRBV7-9; size: NA; CDR3: CASSSNRGQYSEAFF; DNA: TGTGCCAGCAGCTCAAATCGGGGTCAGTACAGTGAAGCTTTCTTT
J: TRBJ1-1; D: NA; V: TRBV5-1; size: NA; CDR3: CASSPGRMNTEAFF; DNA: TGCGCCAGCAGCCCGGGACGTATGAACACTGAAGCTTTCTTT
J: TRBJ2-7; D: NA; V: TRBV11-2; size: NA; CDR3: CASSATGRTTEQYF; DNA: TGTGCCAGCAGCGCTACTGGTAGGACTACCGAGCAGTACTTC
J: TRBJ1-2; D: TRBD1; V: TRBV2; size: few; CDR3: CASSEASGGGYGYTF; DNA: TGTGCCAGCAGTGAAGCTTCAGGGGGAGGCTATGGCTACACCTTC
J: TRBJ2-2; D: TRBD2; V: TRBV7-2; size: NA; CDR3: CASSLTGGAGELFF; DNA: TGTGCCAGCAGCTTAACGGGAGGTGCCGGGGAGCTGTTTTTT
J: TRBJ2-7; D: TRBD2; V: TRBV6-1; size: NA; CDR3: CASSPSGNQYEQYF; DNA: TGTGCCAGCAGTCCTAGCGGGAATCAGTACGAGCAGTACTTC
J: TRBJ2-7; D: TRBD2; V: TRBV15; size: NA; CDR3: CATSRGTSGISYEQYF; DNA: TGTGCCACCAGCAGAGGGACTAGCGGGATCTCCTACGAGCAGTACTTC
J: TRBJ2-1; D: TRBD2; V: TRBV28; size: NA; CDR3: CASSYLAGGGYNEQFF; DNA: TGTGCCAGCAGTTACCTAGCGGGAGGGGGCTACAATGAGCAGTTCTTC
J: TRBJ2-5; D: TRBD1; V: TRBV19; size: NA; CDR3: CASSIGQGETQYF; DNA: TGTGCCAGTAGTATAGGACAGGGTGAGACCCAGTACTTC
J: TRBJ2-1; D: NA; V: TRBV23-1; size: NA; CDR3: CASKEDSRKWSYNEQFF; DNA: TGCGCCAGCAAGGAGGATAGCAGGAAGTGGTCCTACAATGAGCAGTTCTTC